Presented here are 24 T cell receptor beta chains from one specimen sequenced in a study of type 1 regulatory T cells. A single record per CDR3 protein comes from TCRdb applying MiXCR to the reads. The sample records about 65,000 distinct CDR3 sequences, approximately 50% being singletons. These TCRs' antigens remain unknown. Sequencing was carried out using cultured non-Tr1 T cells, either the whole culture or a sorted T cell fraction (not recorded which). The receptors were gathered from a human donor in good health.

This clonotype came up a few times. The V and J genes are TRBV5-8 and TRBJ1-6; TRBD1 is a possible D gene (6 bases). The CDR3 totals 14 residues. The V gene lost 2 bases and the J gene lost 7 bases, with 10 bases spanning the gap. The germline V gene encodes CDR1 SGHTS and CDR2 YDEGEE. The CDR3 bases are TGTGCCAGCAGCTTAGGTACAGGGAATTCACCCCTCCACTTT. This sequence encodes CASSLGTGNSPLHF.

The chain joins TRBV7-9 to TRBJ1-1, with 7 bases lining up with TRBD1. In germline, CDR1 is SEHNR, CDR2 FQNEAQ (reference sequence). CDR3 size: 14 residues. The V and J ends lost 3 bases and 0 bases, in that order; junction bases with no gene match: 1. This chain's CDR3 is CASSLGTVNTEAFF. The CDR3 DNA reads TGTGCCAGCAGCTTGGGGACAGTGAACACTGAAGCTTTCTTT.

This clonotype has just one count. This chain connects TRBV7-2 to TRBJ2-2, with 7 bases fitting TRBD1. The CDR3 covers 15 residues. The J segment lost 7 bases and the V segment lost 5 bases, leaving 10 bases of the junction unmatched. Germline V gene data show CDR1 as SGHTA and CDR2 as FQGNSA. CDR3 sequence: CASSLSGQVGGELFF. The CDR3 DNA reads as TGTGCCAGCAGCCTATCCGGACAGGTTGGCGGGGAGCTGTTTTTT.

V usage is TRBV2 and J usage is TRBJ1-3; 7 bases line up with TRBD1. J lost 0 bases, V lost 4 bases, and 3 bases had no gene match. The length of the CDR3 is 15 residues. Germline CDR1 reads SNHLY; CDR2 reads FYNNEI. The CDR3 nucleotides are TGTGCCAGCAGTGCGACAGGGAACTCTGGAAACACCATATATTTT. Amino acids: CASSATGNSGNTIYF. The full variable domain, completed using reference TRBV2 and TRBJ1-3, is EPEVTQTPSHQVTQMGQEVILRCVPISNHLYFYWYRQILGQKVEFLVSFYNNEISEKSEIFDDQFSVERPDGSNFTLKIRSTKLEDSAMYFCASSATGNSGNTIYFGEGSWLTVV.

This CDR3 is CASSFSGSGHNEQFF. Here the CDR3 DNA reads TGTGCCAGCAGCTTTTCGGGATCAGGCCACAATGAGCAGTTCTTC. V and J are TRBV7-2 and TRBJ2-1; D is perhaps TRBD2 (5 bases). V lost 3 bases to trimming and J lost 5 bases, with 14 bases between them. From germline, CDR1 is SGHTA and CDR2 FQGNSA. There are 15 residues in the CDR3.

The chain couples TRBV5-1 to TRBJ1-5, with D possibly being TRBD1 (5 bases). This CDR3 is 14 amino acids long. The V and J ends lost 3 bases and 10 bases respectively, with 17 bases between them. Germline values: CDR1 SGHRS, CDR2 YFSETQ. In nucleotides, the CDR3 is TGCGCCAGCAGCTCCGGGACGGACGGGGGACCCCAGCATTTT. It translates to CASSSGTDGGPQHF.

The DNA for the CDR3 is TGCGCCAGCAGCTTTTCTAGCGAAACCTACAATGAGCAGTTCTTC. The encoded protein is CASSFSSETYNEQFF. The chain has TRBV5-1 and TRBJ2-1; the D gene is possibly TRBD2 (6 bases). Trimming took 2 bases from V and 2 from J, leaving 11 bases between them. The CDR3 runs 15 residues. Germline-derived CDR1 and CDR2 are SGHRS and YFSETQ.

This clonotype was seen only a few times. This rearrangement joins TRBV4-1 to TRBJ2-7; D is possibly TRBD1 or TRBD2 (5 bases each). The germline V gene has CDR1 MGHRA and CDR2 YSYEKL. The CDR3 has 18 residues. V dropped 1 base and J dropped 2 bases, with 21 bases sitting between them. The CDR3, as DNA: TGCGCCAGCAGCCAAGGCCCTCTCAGACGGGACCGAGCCTACGAGCAGTACTTC. It yields the protein CASSQGPLRRDRAYEQYF.

This clonotype was seen a handful of times. V and J are TRBV30 and TRBJ1-2, with no clear D. The CDR3 is 13 amino acids. The V gene's germline CDR1 is GTSNPN and CDR2 SVGIG (reference sequence). V lost 2 bases and J lost 4, with 11 bases in between. In DNA form, the CDR3 reads TGTGCCTGGAGTACTTTAGGAGGCTATGGCTACACCTTC. This gives the protein CAWSTLGGYGYTF.

About this clonotype itself: One junction end does not reproduce the germline sequence, and a read error may be involved. The J gene is TRBJ1-5, the V gene TRBV10-2; D not resolved. Germline-derived CDR1 and CDR2 are WSHSY and SAAADI. This CDR3 contains 13 residues. The CDR3 DNA is TGCGCCAGCAGTGGGGCGGGAGGTCAGTCCCAGCATTTT. It codes for CASSGAGGQSQHF.

This clonotype was seen only a few times. The chain has TRBV5-1 and TRBJ2-3; the match to TRBD2 covers 8 bases. Germline CDR1 SGHRS, CDR2 YFSETQ. Trimming at V came to 0 bases and at J to 0 bases, leaving 6 bases not matched to a gene. This CDR3 is built from 17 residues. The chain's CDR3 is CASSLAGGGPSTDTQYF. CDR3 nucleotides: TGCGCCAGCAGCTTGGCCGGGGGGGGCCCTAGCACAGATACGCAGTATTTT.

The genes are TRBV7-9 and TRBJ1-3, with D uncertain. The CDR3 is 14 amino acids. CDR1 is SEHNR and CDR2 is FQNEAQ in the germline V gene (reference sequence). The V gene lost 1 base and the J gene lost 7 bases, with 11 bases spanning the gap. The CDR3 nucleotides are TGTGCCAGCAGCTTAGATAGGTCCGGGAACACCATATATTTT. It yields the protein CASSLDRSGNTIYF.

The V and J genes are TRBV7-2 and TRBJ2-3, with D tentatively TRBD2 (6 bases). Germline values: CDR1 SGHTA, CDR2 FQGNSA. This CDR3 is built from 18 residues. The V and J ends lost 4 bases and 1 base respectively, with 21 bases between them. The DNA for the CDR3 is TGTGCCAGCAGCTCCAACCTGGAGTGGAGGGAAGGCACAGATACGCAGTATTTT. It is translated as CASSSNLEWREGTDTQYF.

The chain combines TRBV18 with TRBJ1-6; tentatively, D is TRBD1 (5 bases). CDR3 length: 16 amino acids. Germline loops: CDR1 KGHSH, CDR2 LQKENI. V was clipped by 2 bases and J by 5 bases, with 13 bases between them. The CDR3 bases are TGTGCCAGCTCACCAGTTTCAGGGTTTCATAATTCACCCCTCCACTTT. As protein: CASSPVSGFHNSPLHF.

This clonotype occurred once. V is TRBV4-2 and J is TRBJ2-1; 9 nucleotides agree with TRBD2. Germline CDR1 is LGHNA and CDR2 is YNFKEQ. The CDR3 consists of 21 residues. The J segment lost 0 bases and the V segment lost 1 base, leaving 16 bases of the junction unmatched. The CDR3 DNA reads as TGTGCCAGCAGCCAAGCCCTTGGCCGGACTAGCGAGAAAAGCTCCTACAATGAGCAGTTCTTC. Translating it yields CASSQALGRTSEKSSYNEQFF.

The chain links TRBV30 to TRBJ1-2; D is unresolved. The CDR3 spans 13 residues. V lost 4 bases to trimming and J lost 6 bases, with 15 bases between them. CDR1 is GTSNPN and CDR2 is SVGIG in the germline V gene (reference sequence). CDR3 nucleotide sequence: TGTGCCTGGAACCGGAACCCTTGGGATGGCTACACCTTC. Translating gives CAWNRNPWDGYTF. Together with reference TRBV30 and TRBJ1-2, the CDR3 gives the full variable domain: SQTIHQWPATLVQPVGSPLSLECTVEGTSNPNLYWYRQAAGRGLQLLFYSVGIGQISSEVPQNLSASRPQDRQFILSSKKLLLSDSGFYLCAWNRNPWDGYTFGSGTRLTVV.

The chain recombines TRBV6-2 or TRBV6-3 with TRBJ2-1; no clear D gene. V was pared by 4 bases and J by 9 bases, with 13 bases between. This CDR3 region has 13 residues. Germline V gene sequence: CDR1 MNHEY, CDR2 SVGEGT. The CDR3, as DNA: TGTGCCAGCAGTTTAGACCCGGAAGGTGAGCAGTTCTTC. It encodes CASSLDPEGEQFF.

This chain links TRBV20-1 with TRBJ2-5; TRBD1 might be the D (5 bases). Germline CDR1 is DFQATT and CDR2 is SNEGSKA (reference sequence). This CDR3 is 12 amino acids long. V lost 5 bases and J lost 1, with 8 bases in between. The CDR3 coding sequence is TGCAGTGCTCTGGGGCCCCAAGAGACCCAGTACTTC. The encoded protein is CSALGPQETQYF.

This clonotype was observed once. This chain joins TRBV10-3 and TRBJ1-2, with 9 bases fitting TRBD1. With V trimmed by 8 bases and J by 4 bases, 17 bases remained unmatched. CDR1 is ENHRY, CDR2 SYGVKD, per germline. The CDR3 loop spans 17 amino acids. CDR3 sequence reads: CAIRPTTDRGVSYGYTF. CDR3 nucleotides: TGTGCCATCCGACCCACTACGGACAGGGGTGTAAGCTATGGCTACACCTTC.

The chain combines TRBV19 with TRBJ1-5, with a tentative D call TRBD1 (5 bases). CDR1 and CDR2 (germline): LNHDA, SQIVND (reference sequence). The CDR3 spans 15 residues. Trimming took off 6 bases at V and 0 bases at J, with 12 bases between the two ends. DNA for the CDR3: TGTGCCAGTAGCCCGGGGCAGTATAGCAATCAGCCCCAGCATTTT. Translating gives CASSPGQYSNQPQHF.

This clonotype was counted only a few times. The rearrangement links TRBV5-1 to TRBJ1-2; D is perhaps TRBD1 (5 bases). The germline V gene encodes CDR1 SGHRS and CDR2 YFSETQ. CDR3 size: 16 residues. Trimming left V 1 base short and J 0 bases short, with 13 bases between. CDR3 region: CASSLWPDTSNYGYTF. CDR3 sequence (DNA): TGCGCCAGCAGCTTGTGGCCGGACACGTCTAACTATGGCTACACCTTC.

V usage is TRBV7-8 and J usage is TRBJ2-5; a weak D match, TRBD2 (7 bases). In germline, CDR1 is SGHVS, CDR2 FQNEAQ. V lost 4 bases and J lost 5, with 20 bases in between. The CDR3 loop spans 16 amino acids. CDR3 DNA sequence: TGTGCCAGCAGCTATGCCGGGGGGAGGGGGGCCGAGACCCAGTACTTC. Translated, it gives CASSYAGGRGAETQYF.

The V call is TRBV6-5, the J call TRBJ1-1; D is unresolved. Trimming cost V 1 base and J 11 bases, with 8 bases left between them. Germline CDR1 reads MNHEY; CDR2 reads SVGAGI. The CDR3 extends over 11 amino acids. The CDR3 DNA is TGTGCCAGCAGTTACTTGGGTATGGCTTTCTTT. It specifies CASSYLGMAFF.

This chain's CDR3 is CSVVSGTTQYF. The CDR3 DNA reads TGCAGCGTTGTTAGCGGGACTACGCAGTATTTT. The J gene is TRBJ2-3, the V gene TRBV29-1; 8 nucleotides align to TRBD2. The CDR3 is made up of 11 amino acids. V lost 4 bases to trimming and J lost 8 bases; unmatched junction nucleotides: 2. Germline V CDR1 and CDR2: SQVTM, ANQGSEA.